These 14 T cell receptor beta chains originate from one sample sequenced in a study of blood T cell repertoires in COVID-19. The protocol was immunoSEQ multiplex PCR, while the TCRdb copy is restricted to in-frame clones and leaves out a portion. The data hold about 210,000 clones, with about four fifths observed a single time. The sequenced sample was PBMCs or T cells enriched from blood (not recorded which). All receptors come from a woman aged 50 to 65 with acute COVID-19.

V usage is TRBV11-2 and J usage is TRBJ2-1; D is ambiguous. V was pared by 5 bases and J by 6 bases, with 5 bases between. This CDR3 contains 11 residues. The V gene's germline CDR1 is SGHAT and CDR2 FQNNGV. CDR3 nucleotide sequence: TGTGCCAGCAGCCCCCTCAATGAGCAGTTCTTC. Amino acids: CASSPLNEQFF.

This clone was recorded once. The chain has TRBV5-1 and TRBJ2-7; 7 bases are a match to TRBD2. The V segment lost 1 base and the J segment 2 bases; nucleotides outside the gene matches: 3. This CDR3 spans 14 amino acids. Germline V CDR1 and CDR2: SGHRS, YFSETQ. The CDR3 reads CASSLRGRAYEQYF. The CDR3 region has the DNA TGCGCCAGCAGCTTGCGGGGGAGGGCCTACGAGCAGTACTTC.

There are a few counts of this clone. This rearrangement joins TRBV3-1 (or the pseudogene TRBV3-2) to TRBJ2-2; TRBD2 matches 10 bases. After removal of 4 bases from V and 4 bases from J, the junction contained 3 bases not matched to a gene. The CDR3 is 15 amino acids. Germline lookup yields CDR1 LGHDT and CDR2 YNNKEL (reference sequence). CDR3 region: CASSPSGRFTGELFF. CDR3 in DNA: TGTGCCAGCAGCCCTAGCGGGAGATTCACCGGGGAGCTGTTTTTT.

J is TRBJ2-7 and V is TRBV5-6; 10 positions agree with TRBD2. J lost 3 bases, V lost 4 bases, and 4 bases had no gene match. CDR1 and CDR2 (germline): SGHDT, YYEEEE. This CDR3 is 14 amino acids long. In nucleotides, the CDR3 is TGTGCCAGCAGCAGGACTAGCGGACTCTACGAGCAGTACTTC. This encodes CASSRTSGLYEQYF.

V usage is TRBV14 and J usage is TRBJ2-1; TRBD1 agrees at 12 bases. The V gene's germline CDR1 is SGHDN and CDR2 FVKESK. The CDR3 has 20 amino acids. Trimming cost V 5 bases and J 2 bases; bases outside gene matches: 16. CDR3 coding DNA: TGTGCCAGCAGCGCTCCGGGACAGGGGGCGACTAGCAGGCCCTACAATGAGCAGTTCTTC. This encodes CASSAPGQGATSRPYNEQFF.

The V call is TRBV18, the J call TRBJ2-3; 9 positions match TRBD1. The germline gives CDR1 KGHSH, CDR2 LQKENI. The CDR3 is made up of 15 amino acids. After removal of 4 bases from V and 4 bases from J, the junction contained 6 bases not matched to a gene. CDR3 nucleotides: TGTGCCAGCTCACGCCGGGACAGGGTAGCAGATACGCAGTATTTT. It yields the protein CASSRRDRVADTQYF.

The chain is built from TRBV28 and TRBJ1-2, with 9 bases fitting TRBD1. The CDR3 has 16 amino acids. The J segment lost 0 bases and the V segment lost 4 bases, leaving 6 bases of the junction unmatched. In germline, CDR1 is MDHEN, CDR2 SYDVKM. CDR3 coding DNA: TGTGCCAGCAGTTCTCCCCGACAGGGGGCTAACTATGGCTACACCTTC. As protein: CASSSPRQGANYGYTF.

This clone has only one observation. The chain combines TRBV7-9 with TRBJ1-5; tentatively, D is TRBD1 (6 bases). Germline V lookup: CDR1 SEHNR, CDR2 FQNEAQ (reference sequence). Trimming pared 5 bases from V and 4 bases from J, leaving 9 bases between. CDR3 size: 13 residues. This CDR3 reads CASSLQGNQPQHF. As DNA, the CDR3 is TGTGCCAGCAGCCTACAGGGTAATCAGCCCCAGCATTTT.

This chain uses TRBV6-2 or TRBV6-3 with TRBJ2-2, with 16 bases fitting TRBD2. Germline CDR1 MNHEY, CDR2 SVGEGT. With V trimmed by 6 bases and J by 4 bases, 8 bases remained unmatched. This CDR3 contains 18 residues. The CDR3 coding sequence is TGTGCCAGCAGCCGAGGGACTAGCGGGGGGGCTTTCACCGGGGAGCTGTTTTTT. Translated, it gives CASSRGTSGGAFTGELFF.

The chain carries TRBV7-9 and TRBJ2-3; 7 bases match TRBD2. With V trimmed by 5 bases and J by 1 base, 9 bases remained unmatched. This CDR3 spans 16 amino acids. Germline V gene lookup returns CDR1 SEHNR and CDR2 FQNEAQ (reference sequence). CDR3 nucleotides: TGTGCCAGCAGCACCGGGACTATGGGGGGCACAGATACGCAGTATTTT. Protein sequence: CASSTGTMGGTDTQYF.

The V call is TRBV5-6, the J call TRBJ2-4; D is possibly TRBD2 (5 bases). V lost 0 bases and J 0 bases, leaving 10 bases between the germline ends. The germline V gene encodes CDR1 SGHDT and CDR2 YYEEEE. The CDR3 sequence is 16 residues long. In nucleotides, the CDR3 is TGTGCCAGCAGCTTGGTGAGCGGTCTAGCCAAAAACATTCAGTACTTC. It translates to CASSLVSGLAKNIQYF. Together with reference TRBV5-6 and TRBJ2-4, the CDR3 gives the full variable domain: DAGVTQSPTHLIKTRGQQVTLRCSPKSGHDTVSWYQQALGQGPQFIFQYYEEEERQRGNFPDRFSGHQFPNYSSELNVNALLLGDSALYLCASSLVSGLAKNIQYFGAGTRLSVL.

At least ten counts were recorded for this clone. The genes are TRBV4-3 and TRBJ1-2; D is possibly TRBD1 (5 bases). The germline V and J ends were trimmed by 0 bases and 1 base, with 9 bases remaining between them. Germline loops: CDR1 LGHNA, CDR2 YSLEER. The CDR3 loop spans 15 amino acids. The DNA for the CDR3 is TGCGCCAGCAGCCAAGATCCGGGGGTTAACTATGGCTACACCTTC. Its protein product is CASSQDPGVNYGYTF.

This chain uses TRBV29-1 with TRBJ1-1; weak D call: TRBD1 (6 bases). Germline V lookup: CDR1 SQVTM, CDR2 ANQGSEA. The CDR3 has 14 amino acids. The V and J ends lost 5 bases and 4 bases respectively, with 17 bases between them. This chain's CDR3 is CSVKQGSRSTEAFF. The CDR3 bases are TGCAGCGTTAAGCAGGGGTCTAGGAGCACTGAAGCTTTCTTT.

The rearrangement joins TRBV4-1 to TRBJ1-1, with D unclear. CDR3 length: 15 residues. The germline CDR1 and CDR2 sequences are MGHRA and YSYEKL. Trimming pared 1 base from V and 0 bases from J, leaving 9 bases between. The CDR3 protein is CASSQGRGLNTEAFF. In DNA form, the CDR3 reads TGCGCCAGCAGCCAAGGGCGGGGTTTGAACACTGAAGCTTTCTTT.